Listed below are T cell receptor beta chains from one sample, sequenced in a study of blood T cell repertoires in COVID-19. Sequencing used immunoSEQ multiplex PCR; TCRdb keeps in-frame clones, though not all of them. The data contain roughly 240,000 clones, 82% of them singletons. Sample: peripheral blood. The source is an older woman with acute or convalescent COVID-19. The CDR3 runs from the conserved cysteine through the conserved F or W. Each record gives: D gene, J gene, V gene, clone size, CDR3 DNA, CDR3 protein. A D gene is named only where the DNA matches it firmly. The size of a clone is reported for some rows only, either as once, few or many, or as a class for expanded clones.

d_gene: TRBD1
j_gene: TRBJ1-6
v_gene: TRBV4-2
abundance: few
CDR3nt: TGTGCCAGCAGCCAAGAGAACAGGGGGCGTAATTCACCCCTCCACTTT
CDR3aa: CASSQENRGRNSPLHF

d_gene: .
j_gene: TRBJ1-1
v_gene: TRBV2
abundance: .
CDR3nt: TGTGCCAGCAGACTACAGGATTTAAACACTGAAGCTTTCTTT
CDR3aa: CASRLQDLNTEAFF

d_gene: TRBD1
j_gene: TRBJ1-1
v_gene: TRBV5-4
abundance: few
CDR3nt: TGTGCCAGCAGCTTGGGTTGGGGGGACAGGGCAAGAAACACTGAAGCTTTCTTT
CDR3aa: CASSLGWGDRARNTEAFF

d_gene: TRBD1
j_gene: TRBJ1-1
v_gene: TRBV19
abundance: .
CDR3nt: TGTGCCAGTAGTGACACAGGGGGCCAGACTGAAGCTTTCTTT
CDR3aa: CASSDTGGQTEAFF

d_gene: .
j_gene: TRBJ1-2
v_gene: TRBV19
abundance: .
CDR3nt: TGTGCCAGTAGTATGGGGCCTTCTGGCTACACCTTC
CDR3aa: CASSMGPSGYTF

d_gene: TRBD2
j_gene: TRBJ2-5
v_gene: TRBV2
abundance: .
CDR3nt: TGTGCCAGCAGTGAACTCAGCGGGGGGGGAAGAGTCCAGTACTTC
CDR3aa: CASSELSGGGRVQYF

d_gene: .
j_gene: TRBJ1-6
v_gene: TRBV4-3
abundance: once
CDR3nt: TGCGCCAGCAGCCAAGGCCAGGGCGGACCCCTCCACTTT
CDR3aa: CASSQGQGGPLHF

d_gene: .
j_gene: TRBJ1-2
v_gene: TRBV5-1
abundance: .
CDR3nt: TGCGCCAGCAGGGACAGCGACTATGGCTACACCTTC
CDR3aa: CASRDSDYGYTF

d_gene: .
j_gene: TRBJ1-2
v_gene: TRBV19
abundance: once
CDR3nt: TGTGCCAGTAGGGAAGCCGGGAATCTGGCGTATGGCTACACCTTC
CDR3aa: CASREAGNLAYGYTF

d_gene: TRBD1
j_gene: TRBJ1-5
v_gene: TRBV28
abundance: .
CDR3nt: TGTGCCAGCAGTCGGGACAGGGGGCGTCAGCCCCAGCATTTT
CDR3aa: CASSRDRGRQPQHF

d_gene: TRBD1
j_gene: TRBJ1-6
v_gene: TRBV4-3
abundance: .
CDR3nt: TGCGCCAGCAGCCAAGCAGACAGGGGGCATTCACCCCTCCACTTT
CDR3aa: CASSQADRGHSPLHF

d_gene: TRBD1
j_gene: TRBJ1-2
v_gene: TRBV19
abundance: .
CDR3nt: TGTGCCACCCAGGGACAGGGTAACTATGGCTACACCTTC
CDR3aa: CATQGQGNYGYTF

d_gene: .
j_gene: TRBJ2-2
v_gene: TRBV6-5
abundance: .
CDR3nt: TGTGCCAGCAGGACTGACTACACCGGGGAGCTGTTTTTT
CDR3aa: CASRTDYTGELFF

d_gene: .
j_gene: TRBJ1-1
v_gene: TRBV28
abundance: .
CDR3nt: TGTGCCAGCGGGCCCTACCGGATTGAAGCTTTCTTT
CDR3aa: CASGPYRIEAFF

d_gene: .
j_gene: TRBJ1-1
v_gene: TRBV16
abundance: .
CDR3nt: TGTGCCAGCAGCCGGTCAACTGGAGCTGAAGCTTTCTTT
CDR3aa: CASSRSTGAEAFF

d_gene: .
j_gene: TRBJ1-1
v_gene: TRBV5-1
abundance: .
CDR3nt: TGCGCCAGCAGGCGGGAAGGGACTGAAGCTTTCTTT
CDR3aa: CASRREGTEAFF

d_gene: TRBD1
j_gene: TRBJ1-1
v_gene: TRBV2
abundance: .
CDR3nt: TGTGCCAGCAGTTTTGACAGGGTGGCTGAAGCTTTCTTT
CDR3aa: CASSFDRVAEAFF

d_gene: .
j_gene: TRBJ2-2
v_gene: TRBV12-3/TRBV12-4
abundance: .
CDR3nt: TGTGCCAGCAGTTTTGTCGACACCGGGGAGCTGTTTTTT
CDR3aa: CASSFVDTGELFF

d_gene: .
j_gene: TRBJ1-1
v_gene: TRBV29-1
abundance: .
CDR3nt: TGCAGCGTTGACCGGGAATCAAACACTGAAGCTTTCTTT
CDR3aa: CSVDRESNTEAFF

d_gene: .
j_gene: TRBJ2-2
v_gene: TRBV3-1/TRBV3-2
abundance: .
CDR3nt: TGTGCCAGCAGCCAAGGGCACCCGGGCACCGGGGAGCTGTTTTTT
CDR3aa: CASSQGHPGTGELFF

d_gene: .
j_gene: TRBJ1-5
v_gene: TRBV12-3/TRBV12-4
abundance: .
CDR3nt: TGTGCCAGCAGTGGAAGCAGGGTCCCCCAGCATTTT
CDR3aa: CASSGSRVPQHF

d_gene: TRBD1
j_gene: TRBJ2-7
v_gene: TRBV6-5
abundance: .
CDR3nt: TGTGCCAGCAGATTGACAGGGGGGGATTCCTACGAGCAGTACTTC
CDR3aa: CASRLTGGDSYEQYF

d_gene: .
j_gene: TRBJ1-6
v_gene: TRBV6-5
abundance: .
CDR3nt: TGTGCCAGCATTGTAAGTAGGGGCAGTTCACCCCTCCACTTT
CDR3aa: CASIVSRGSSPLHF

d_gene: TRBD1
j_gene: TRBJ2-1
v_gene: TRBV24-1
abundance: .
CDR3nt: TGTGCCACCAGTGATGCGTCGTTCGGGACAGGGGTATCGGCTGAGCAGTTCTTC
CDR3aa: CATSDASFGTGVSAEQFF

d_gene: TRBD1
j_gene: TRBJ1-2
v_gene: TRBV15
abundance: few
CDR3nt: TGTGCCACCAGCCAACGAGACAGGGTAGTCTATGGCTACACCTTC
CDR3aa: CATSQRDRVVYGYTF

d_gene: TRBD2
j_gene: TRBJ2-1
v_gene: TRBV5-1
abundance: .
CDR3nt: TGCGCCAGCAGCTTAAACGGGGGGAATGGGAATGAGCAGTTCTTC
CDR3aa: CASSLNGGNGNEQFF

d_gene: .
j_gene: TRBJ1-1
v_gene: TRBV5-1
abundance: .
CDR3nt: TGCGCCAGCAGCTTCCAGGCGGGGGGAACTGAAGCTTTCTTT
CDR3aa: CASSFQAGGTEAFF

d_gene: TRBD1
j_gene: TRBJ1-6
v_gene: TRBV7-8
abundance: .
CDR3nt: TGTGCCAGCAGCCCTGGGGGGGGGACAGGCTATAATTCACCCCTCCACTTT
CDR3aa: CASSPGGGTGYNSPLHF

d_gene: .
j_gene: TRBJ2-1
v_gene: TRBV5-4
abundance: .
CDR3nt: TGTGCCAGCAGCTTGGGCGGGCAGAACTCCTACAATGAGCAGTTCTTC
CDR3aa: CASSLGGQNSYNEQFF

d_gene: .
j_gene: TRBJ2-5
v_gene: TRBV6-5
abundance: .
CDR3nt: TGTGCCAGCAGTCAAAGCCGAGGAAGGGAGACCCAGTACTTC
CDR3aa: CASSQSRGRETQYF

d_gene: TRBD1
j_gene: TRBJ1-4
v_gene: TRBV18
abundance: few
CDR3nt: TGTGCCAGCTCACCGCAGGGGGCGAAGGGCGAAAAACTGTTTTTT
CDR3aa: CASSPQGAKGEKLFF

d_gene: TRBD2
j_gene: TRBJ2-7
v_gene: TRBV4-1
abundance: .
CDR3nt: TGCGCCAGCAGCCAAGTGGGCGGGGGGGGAGACGAGCAGTACTTC
CDR3aa: CASSQVGGGGDEQYF

d_gene: .
j_gene: TRBJ1-2
v_gene: TRBV29-1
abundance: .
CDR3nt: TGCAGCACGGACAGTCGCGGGGGGGTCTATGGCTACACCTTC
CDR3aa: CSTDSRGGVYGYTF

d_gene: .
j_gene: TRBJ1-3
v_gene: TRBV14
abundance: once
CDR3nt: TGTGCCAGCAGCCAAGCAAGTGAGGGGGTAGGAAACACCATATATTTT
CDR3aa: CASSQASEGVGNTIYF

d_gene: .
j_gene: TRBJ2-5
v_gene: TRBV4-1
abundance: .
CDR3nt: TGCGCCAGCAGCCAAGACCTAGCCAGGGAGACCCAGTACTTC
CDR3aa: CASSQDLARETQYF

d_gene: .
j_gene: TRBJ1-5
v_gene: TRBV6-6
abundance: once
CDR3nt: TGTGCCAGCAATGGACAGAGTAGCAATCAGCCCCAGCATTTT
CDR3aa: CASNGQSSNQPQHF

d_gene: .
j_gene: TRBJ1-6
v_gene: TRBV4-2
abundance: .
CDR3nt: TGTGCCAGCAGCCAAGAGAAGGGGACCTATAATTCACCCCTCCACTTT
CDR3aa: CASSQEKGTYNSPLHF

d_gene: .
j_gene: TRBJ1-2
v_gene: TRBV6-4
abundance: .
CDR3nt: TGTGCCAGCAGTGAACAGGGAGTCCCTGGCTATGGCTACACCTTC
CDR3aa: CASSEQGVPGYGYTF

d_gene: .
j_gene: TRBJ1-1
v_gene: TRBV7-9
abundance: once
CDR3nt: TGTGCCAGCAGCCTCCGGGTCCCGGAAGCTTTCTTT
CDR3aa: CASSLRVPEAFF

d_gene: .
j_gene: TRBJ1-5
v_gene: TRBV3-1/TRBV3-2
abundance: .
CDR3nt: TGTGCCAGCAGCCAAGACAGGGCACAGCCCCAGCATTTT
CDR3aa: CASSQDRAQPQHF

d_gene: .
j_gene: TRBJ2-1
v_gene: TRBV6-2/TRBV6-3
abundance: .
CDR3nt: TGTGCCAGCAGTATAGCCATTCGATCTTACAATGAGCAGTTCTTC
CDR3aa: CASSIAIRSYNEQFF

d_gene: .
j_gene: TRBJ1-1
v_gene: TRBV28
abundance: once
CDR3nt: TGTGCCAGCACCAATCCCATGAACACTGAAGCTTTCTTT
CDR3aa: CASTNPMNTEAFF

d_gene: .
j_gene: TRBJ1-6
v_gene: TRBV7-9
abundance: .
CDR3nt: TGTGCCAGCAGCGCCCTCGGGTCAAATTCACCCCTCCACTTT
CDR3aa: CASSALGSNSPLHF

d_gene: .
j_gene: TRBJ2-1
v_gene: TRBV19
abundance: .
CDR3nt: TGTGCCAGTAGTATAGCTGCGGGGGCCTTGGATGAGCAGTTCTTC
CDR3aa: CASSIAAGALDEQFF

d_gene: TRBD2
j_gene: TRBJ2-5
v_gene: TRBV7-2
abundance: once
CDR3nt: TGTGCCAGCAGCTTAGCGGGGACTAGCGGGCGAGGAGGGACCCAGTACTTC
CDR3aa: CASSLAGTSGRGGTQYF

d_gene: TRBD1
j_gene: TRBJ1-2
v_gene: TRBV7-2
abundance: few
CDR3nt: TGTGCCAGCAGTGCCGGGACAGGGTATGGCTACACCTTC
CDR3aa: CASSAGTGYGYTF

d_gene: .
j_gene: TRBJ1-5
v_gene: TRBV10-3
abundance: .
CDR3nt: TGTGCCATCAGTGACTCGGGATCGAGGAAGGATCAGCCCCAGCATTTT
CDR3aa: CAISDSGSRKDQPQHF

d_gene: .
j_gene: TRBJ1-6
v_gene: TRBV9
abundance: .
CDR3nt: TGTGCCAGCAGCGTAGGAGGGAATAATTCACCCCTCCACTTT
CDR3aa: CASSVGGNNSPLHF

d_gene: .
j_gene: TRBJ1-1
v_gene: TRBV12-3/TRBV12-4
abundance: .
CDR3nt: TGTGCCAGCAGTTGGGCGAACACTGAAGCTTTCTTT
CDR3aa: CASSWANTEAFF

d_gene: TRBD2
j_gene: TRBJ2-1
v_gene: TRBV9
abundance: .
CDR3nt: TGTGCCAGCAGCGTAGCAGTTGGGAGGGGACTAGCGGGGGGTAGCTCCTACAATGAGCAGTTCTTC
CDR3aa: CASSVAVGRGLAGGSSYNEQFF

d_gene: TRBD2
j_gene: TRBJ2-7
v_gene: TRBV7-2
abundance: .
CDR3nt: TGTGCCAGCAGCTTAACGGGAGGCTACGAGCAGTACTTC
CDR3aa: CASSLTGGYEQYF

d_gene: .
j_gene: TRBJ1-5
v_gene: TRBV2
abundance: few
CDR3nt: TGTGCCAGCATGGTCAGGGGTGGGAGAAGCAATCAGCCCCAGCATTTT
CDR3aa: CASMVRGGRSNQPQHF

d_gene: .
j_gene: TRBJ1-3
v_gene: TRBV25-1
abundance: .
CDR3nt: TGTGCCAGCAGTGATTGGGCAGGCTCTGGAAACACCATATATTTT
CDR3aa: CASSDWAGSGNTIYF

d_gene: TRBD2
j_gene: TRBJ2-7
v_gene: TRBV27
abundance: few
CDR3nt: TGTGCCAGCAGTCACGGGACTATTAGTCACGAGCAGTACTTC
CDR3aa: CASSHGTISHEQYF

d_gene: TRBD1
j_gene: TRBJ1-2
v_gene: TRBV4-3
abundance: .
CDR3nt: TGCGCCAGCAGCCCACGGGACAGGGGCAACTATGGCTACACCTTC
CDR3aa: CASSPRDRGNYGYTF

d_gene: TRBD1
j_gene: TRBJ1-5
v_gene: TRBV28
abundance: few
CDR3nt: TGTGCCAGCAGCACAGGGGATCAGCCCCAGCATTTT
CDR3aa: CASSTGDQPQHF